This TCR beta chain was observed in a study of long-term antiretroviral therapy in people with HIV. The study, taken as a whole, reports: Dating from about 2004 to 2018, the blood was possibly obtained under older ART regimens. Across all time points, the repertoire was dominated by clones that expanded before ART.

Until DNA extraction, the samples held between about 0.9-10 million cryopreserved PBMC. The authors ran the immunoSEQ assay, v3.0, at survey level. This table comes from immunoSEQ multiplex PCR, and its TCRdb copy is limited to in-frame clones, with some not included. In the table there are over 8,500 clones, roughly 79% of which are singletons. Points on this clone: As yet, its antigen is unknown.

This TCR was recovered from a man aged 25-45 years with HIV. Sample: unsorted PBMCs, taken at the start of antiretroviral therapy, before treatment.

CDR3 sequence (DNA): TGTGCCAGCAGCTTAACTGGGGGGTCCGGGGAGCTGTTTTTT. This sequence encodes CASSLTGGSGELFF. The rearrangement uses TRBV13 and TRBJ2-2; D perhaps matches TRBD2 (6 bases). The CDR3 totals 14 residues. Looked up from germline, CDR1 is PRHDT and CDR2 is FYEKMQ (reference sequence). V was shortened by 2 bases and J by 6 bases, with 10 bases between the two germline ends.